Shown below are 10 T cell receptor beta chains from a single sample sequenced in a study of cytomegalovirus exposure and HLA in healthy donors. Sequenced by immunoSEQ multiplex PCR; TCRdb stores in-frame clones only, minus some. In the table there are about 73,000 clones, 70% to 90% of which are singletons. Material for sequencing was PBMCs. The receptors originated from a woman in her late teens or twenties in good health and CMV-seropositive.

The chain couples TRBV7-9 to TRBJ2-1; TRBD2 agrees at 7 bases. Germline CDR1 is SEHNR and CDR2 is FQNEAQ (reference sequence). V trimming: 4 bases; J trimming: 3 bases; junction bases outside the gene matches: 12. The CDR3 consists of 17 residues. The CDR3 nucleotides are TGTGCCAGCAGCTCTCTCAGGTGGGAGGGCGTCTACAATGAGCAGTTCTTC. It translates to CASSSLRWEGVYNEQFF.

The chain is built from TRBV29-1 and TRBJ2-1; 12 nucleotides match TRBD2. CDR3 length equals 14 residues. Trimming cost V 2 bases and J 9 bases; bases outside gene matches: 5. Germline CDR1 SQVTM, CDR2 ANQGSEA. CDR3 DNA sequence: TGCAGCGTTGAATCTAGCGGGAGGGCCGCTGAGCAGTTCTTC. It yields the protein CSVESSGRAAEQFF.

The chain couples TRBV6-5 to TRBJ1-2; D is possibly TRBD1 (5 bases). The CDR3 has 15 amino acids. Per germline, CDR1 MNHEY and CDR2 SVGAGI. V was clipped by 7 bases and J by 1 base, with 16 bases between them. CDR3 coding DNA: TGTGCCAGCACCCCGACAGCGTTCCTTAACTATGGCTACACCTTC. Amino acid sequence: CASTPTAFLNYGYTF.

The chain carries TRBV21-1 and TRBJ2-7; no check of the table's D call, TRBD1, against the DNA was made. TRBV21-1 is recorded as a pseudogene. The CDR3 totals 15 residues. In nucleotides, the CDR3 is TGTGCCAGCAACCCCGTGGGGGACAGACTCTACGAGCAGTACTTC. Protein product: CASNPVGDRLYEQYF.

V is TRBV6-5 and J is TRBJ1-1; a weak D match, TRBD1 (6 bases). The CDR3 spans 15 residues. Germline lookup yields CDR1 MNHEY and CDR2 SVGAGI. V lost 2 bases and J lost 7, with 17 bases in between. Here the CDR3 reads CASSYSSGGAFEAFF. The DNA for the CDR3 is TGTGCCAGCAGTTACAGTTCTGGGGGCGCCTTTGAAGCTTTCTTT.

CDR3 loop: CASSLDGGSLRNGYTF. The CDR3 DNA reads TGTGCCAGCAGCCTCGATGGGGGGTCTCTGAGGAATGGCTACACCTTC. This rearrangement joins TRBV7-9 to TRBJ1-2; the D gene is possibly TRBD1 (5 bases). The CDR3 is 16 residues long. The germline V and J ends were trimmed by 5 bases and 6 bases, with 22 bases remaining between them. The germline V gene has CDR1 SEHNR and CDR2 FQNEAQ (reference sequence).

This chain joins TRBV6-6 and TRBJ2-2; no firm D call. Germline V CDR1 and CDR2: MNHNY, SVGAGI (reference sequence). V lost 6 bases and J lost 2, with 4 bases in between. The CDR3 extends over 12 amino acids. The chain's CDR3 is CASSPNTGELFF. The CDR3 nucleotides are TGTGCCAGCAGCCCAAACACCGGGGAGCTGTTTTTT.

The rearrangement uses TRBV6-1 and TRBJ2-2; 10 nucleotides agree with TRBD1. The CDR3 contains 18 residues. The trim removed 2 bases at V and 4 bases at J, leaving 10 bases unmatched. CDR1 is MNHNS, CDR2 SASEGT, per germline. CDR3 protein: CASSERTPGQGTTGELFF. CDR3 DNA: TGTGCCAGCAGTGAACGAACCCCGGGACAGGGGACCACCGGGGAGCTGTTTTTT.

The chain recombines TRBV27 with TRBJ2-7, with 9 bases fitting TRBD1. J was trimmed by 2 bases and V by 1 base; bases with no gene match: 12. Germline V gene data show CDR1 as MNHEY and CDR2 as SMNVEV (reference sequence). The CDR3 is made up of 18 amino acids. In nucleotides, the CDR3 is TGTGCCAGCAGTTTATTAGGGACAGGGTTTTCAGGGGCCTACGAGCAGTACTTC. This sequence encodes CASSLLGTGFSGAYEQYF.

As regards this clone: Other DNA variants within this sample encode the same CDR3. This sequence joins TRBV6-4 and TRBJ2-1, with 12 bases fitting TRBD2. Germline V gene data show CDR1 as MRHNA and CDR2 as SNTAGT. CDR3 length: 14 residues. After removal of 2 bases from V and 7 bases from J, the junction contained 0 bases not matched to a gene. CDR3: CASSDGTSGNEQFF. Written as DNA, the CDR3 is TGTGCCAGCAGTGACGGGACTAGCGGGAATGAGCAGTTCTTC.